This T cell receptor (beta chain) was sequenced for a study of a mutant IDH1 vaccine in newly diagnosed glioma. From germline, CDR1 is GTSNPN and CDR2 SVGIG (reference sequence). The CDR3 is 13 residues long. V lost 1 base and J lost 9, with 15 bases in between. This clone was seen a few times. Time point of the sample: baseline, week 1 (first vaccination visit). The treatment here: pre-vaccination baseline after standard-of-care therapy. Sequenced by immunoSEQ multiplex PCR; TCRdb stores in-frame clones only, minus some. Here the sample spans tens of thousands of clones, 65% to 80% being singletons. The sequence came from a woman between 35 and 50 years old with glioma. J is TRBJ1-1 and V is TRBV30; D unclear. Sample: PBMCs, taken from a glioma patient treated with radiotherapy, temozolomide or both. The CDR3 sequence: CAWSAGSDRQAFF. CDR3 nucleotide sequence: TGTGCCTGGAGTGCGGGGTCTGACCGCCAAGCTTTCTTT.